The clone carrying this T cell receptor beta chain was observed a single time. What it recognizes is unknown. Within the sample, other DNA sequences also encode this same CDR3. This record comes from a study of beta chain features in type 1 diabetes. Study-wide findings and caveats: When cDNA is sequenced, cells with high TCR expression could be over-represented.

The study reverse transcribed the entire isolated RNA, so it sequenced expressed TCRB transcripts. Libraries were prepared by immunoSEQ multiplex PCR; TCRdb keeps only in-frame clonotypes and omits some of them. The sample carries about 320,000 clones, 14% recorded once. The origin of this receptor is a man younger than 40 in good health. The sequencing sample was made of central memory CD4+ T cells from blood.

CDR3 coding DNA: TGTGCCAGCAGCCGGGACAGGGATAGCAATCAGCCCCAGCATTTT. It codes for CASSRDRDSNQPQHF. The chain has TRBV11-2 and TRBJ1-5, with 9 bases aligning to TRBD1. The trim removed 5 bases at V and 0 bases at J, leaving 2 bases unmatched. CDR1 and CDR2 from the germline V gene are SGHAT and FQNNGV. This CDR3 has 15 amino acids. The full variable domain, completed using reference TRBV11-2 and TRBJ1-5, is EAGVAQSPRYKIIEKRQSVAFWCNPISGHATLYWYQQILGQGPKLLIQFQNNGVVDDSQLPKDRFSAERLKGVDSTLKIQPAKLEDSAVYLCASSRDRDSNQPQHFGDGTRLSIL.